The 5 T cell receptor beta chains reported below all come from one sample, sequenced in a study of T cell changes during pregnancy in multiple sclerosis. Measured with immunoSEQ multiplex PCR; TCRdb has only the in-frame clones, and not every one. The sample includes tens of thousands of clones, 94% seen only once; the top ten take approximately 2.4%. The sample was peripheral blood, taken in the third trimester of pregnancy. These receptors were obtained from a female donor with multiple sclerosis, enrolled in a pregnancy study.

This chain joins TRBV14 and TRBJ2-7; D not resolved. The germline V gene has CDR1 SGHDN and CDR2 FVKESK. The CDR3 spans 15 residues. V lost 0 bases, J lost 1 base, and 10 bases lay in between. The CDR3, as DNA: TGTGCCAGCAGCCAAGAAGGAGCTAGTTCCTACGAGCAGTACTTC. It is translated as CASSQEGASSYEQYF.

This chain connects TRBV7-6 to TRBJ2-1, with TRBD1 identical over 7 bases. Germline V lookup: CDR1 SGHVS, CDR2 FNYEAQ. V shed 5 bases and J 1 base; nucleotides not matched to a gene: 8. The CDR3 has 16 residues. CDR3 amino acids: CASSPRQGMSYNEQFF. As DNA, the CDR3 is TGTGCCAGCAGCCCGAGACAGGGAATGTCCTACAATGAGCAGTTCTTC. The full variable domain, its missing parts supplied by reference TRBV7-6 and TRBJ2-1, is GAGVSQSPRYKVTKRGQDVALRCDPISGHVSLYWYRQALGQGPEFLTYFNYEAQQDKSGLPNDRFSAERPEGSISTLTIQRTEQRDSAMYRCASSPRQGMSYNEQFFGPGTRLTVL.

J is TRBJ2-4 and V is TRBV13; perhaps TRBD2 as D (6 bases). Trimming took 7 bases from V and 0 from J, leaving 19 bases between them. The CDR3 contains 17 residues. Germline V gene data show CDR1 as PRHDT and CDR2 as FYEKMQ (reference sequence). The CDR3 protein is CASTSRDFPIAKNIQYF. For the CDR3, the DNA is TGTGCCAGCACTTCCCGGGACTTTCCTATAGCCAAAAACATTCAGTACTTC.

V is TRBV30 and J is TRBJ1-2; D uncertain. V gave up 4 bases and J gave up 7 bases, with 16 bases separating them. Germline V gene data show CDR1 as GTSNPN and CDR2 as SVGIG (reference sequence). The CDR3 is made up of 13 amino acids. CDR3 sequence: CAWTPVGVGGYTF. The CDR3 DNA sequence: TGTGCCTGGACCCCGGTCGGGGTCGGTGGCTACACCTTC. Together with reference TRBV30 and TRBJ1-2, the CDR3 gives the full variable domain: SQTIHQWPATLVQPVGSPLSLECTVEGTSNPNLYWYRQAAGRGLQLLFYSVGIGQISSEVPQNLSASRPQDRQFILSSKKLLLSDSGFYLCAWTPVGVGGYTFGSGTRLTVV.

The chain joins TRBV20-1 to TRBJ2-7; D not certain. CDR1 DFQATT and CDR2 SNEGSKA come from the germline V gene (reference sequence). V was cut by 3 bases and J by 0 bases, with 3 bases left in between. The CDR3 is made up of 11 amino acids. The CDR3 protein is CSARASYEQYF. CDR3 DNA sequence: TGCAGTGCTAGGGCCTCCTACGAGCAGTACTTC.